The 29 T cell receptor beta chains below all came from one sample that was sequenced in a study of T-cell memory formation after mild COVID-19. Via MiXCR, TCRdb re-called the 5' RACE reads, giving one row per CDR3 protein. Counted here are about 200,000 distinct CDR3 sequences, 9% to 10% occurring once; the ten biggest clones make up approximately 3.3%. Input material: PBMCs or a T cell subset sorted from them (not recorded which). The receptors were gathered from a man aged 18 to 35 who had mild COVID-19 (a few samples of this study predate the infection). Cell type and time point are not known.

This clonotype was recorded a few times. The gene calls are TRBV4-3 and TRBJ2-3, with D perhaps TRBD2 (6 bases). With 2 bases removed from V and 5 bases from J, the gap between germline ends came to 8 bases. Looked up from germline, CDR1 is LGHNA and CDR2 is YSLEER. CDR3 length equals 13 residues. DNA for the CDR3: TGCGCCAGCAGCCAATTTAGCGGAGATACGCAGTATTTT. Its protein product is CASSQFSGDTQYF.

This clonotype was seen a handful of times. V usage is TRBV7-2 and J usage is TRBJ1-1; possible D gene TRBD1, 5 bases. Trimming pared 5 bases from V and 1 base from J, leaving 11 bases between. Germline V gene data show CDR1 as SGHTA and CDR2 as FQGNSA. The CDR3 covers 14 residues. CDR3 residues: CASSRGAANTEAFF. CDR3 in DNA: TGTGCCAGCAGCCGAGGGGCCGCGAACACTGAAGCTTTCTTT.

The V gene is TRBV2, the J gene TRBJ2-4; D possibly matches TRBD1 or TRBD2 (5 bases each). This CDR3 contains 12 residues. Germline V gives CDR1 SNHLY, CDR2 FYNNEI. Trimming cost V 3 bases and J 14 bases, with 14 bases left between them. CDR3: CASSEGEIRKYF. The CDR3 DNA reads as TGTGCCAGCAGTGAGGGGGAGATCCGAAAGTACTTC.

The chain joins TRBV11-2 to TRBJ2-1; 8 bases match TRBD1. The CDR3 length is 15 residues. CDR1 and CDR2 (germline): SGHAT, FQNNGV. V dropped 1 base and J dropped 4; count of bases not matched to a gene: 3. In nucleotides, the CDR3 is TGTGCCAGCAGCTTAGGCAGGGGGCAATACAATGAGCAGTTCTTC. This encodes CASSLGRGQYNEQFF.

As concerns this clonotype: A much larger clone differs by one base, so this may be a read error. This chain links TRBV7-2 with TRBJ1-2; the D gene is possibly TRBD1 (5 bases). CDR1 is SGHTA and CDR2 is FQGNSA in the germline V gene. The V and J ends lost 5 bases and 7 bases respectively, with 17 bases between them. The CDR3 consists of 14 residues. The CDR3 coding sequence is TGTGCCAGCAGCCCGCCGGGCAGGGTAACTGGCTACACCTTC. Translation: CASSPPGRVTGYTF.

In nucleotides, the CDR3 is TGCGCCAGCAGCCAGCCGACAGGGCGGGATGAGCAGTTCTTC. Encoded protein: CASSQPTGRDEQFF. The V call is TRBV4-1, the J call TRBJ2-1; 7 positions match TRBD1. Germline CDR1 MGHRA, CDR2 YSYEKL. The CDR3 has 14 residues. V lost 3 bases to trimming and J lost 8 bases; unmatched junction nucleotides: 7.

The gene calls are TRBV27 and TRBJ1-5, with D tentatively TRBD1 (5 bases). CDR1 and CDR2 (germline): MNHEY, SMNVEV (reference sequence). The CDR3 runs to 17 residues. V was shortened by 6 bases and J by 3 bases, with 21 bases between the two germline ends. The CDR3 protein is CASSPDLGRRNNQPQHF. In nucleotides, the CDR3 is TGTGCCAGCAGCCCGGACTTGGGACGTCGAAACAATCAGCCCCAGCATTTT.

This clonotype was counted only a few times. The CDR3, as DNA: TGTGCCAGCAGTTCCGGGACAGGGGTTACCGGGGAGCTGTTTTTT. It yields the protein CASSSGTGVTGELFF. The chain couples TRBV12-3 or TRBV12-4 to TRBJ2-2; TRBD1 matches 10 bases. V dropped 4 bases and J dropped 5; count of bases not matched to a gene: 4. The CDR3 extends over 15 amino acids.

This clonotype came up a few times. The rearrangement joins TRBV6-6 to TRBJ2-3; TRBD2 matches at 7 bases. Germline V gives CDR1 MNHNY, CDR2 SVGAGI (reference sequence). This CDR3 region has 17 residues. The J segment lost 0 bases and the V segment lost 6 bases, leaving 12 bases of the junction unmatched. CDR3 bases: TGTGCCAGCAGATCTCGGGGTCCTAGCGGTAGCACAGATACGCAGTATTTT. It yields the protein CASRSRGPSGSTDTQYF.

The CDR3 sequence: CASSIDIQGIYEQYF. In nucleotides, the CDR3 is TGTGCCAGTAGTATAGATATACAGGGAATCTACGAGCAGTACTTC. V gene TRBV19 combines with J gene TRBJ2-7, with D perhaps TRBD1 (6 bases). This CDR3 contains 15 residues. The V and J ends lost 0 bases and 3 bases respectively, with 12 bases between them. Looked up from germline, CDR1 is LNHDA and CDR2 is SQIVND (reference sequence).

A note on this clonotype: This is likely a read error, given that the CDR3 carries no conserved phenylalanine or tryptophan at its end. The V gene is TRBV7-8, the J gene TRBJ1-1; no reliable D call. This CDR3 comprises 13 residues. Germline V gene data show CDR1 as SGHVS and CDR2 as FQNEAQ. V lost 1 base, J lost 7 bases, and 10 bases lay in between. Written as DNA, the CDR3 is TGTGCCAGCAGCTTAGATCGAAGACGTGAAGCTTTCTCT. It is translated as CASSLDRRREAFS.

J is TRBJ2-7 and V is TRBV6-1; D is ambiguous. The CDR3 consists of 10 residues. The germline V gene encodes CDR1 MNHNS and CDR2 SASEGT. The V gene lost 4 bases and the J gene lost 7 bases, with 5 bases spanning the gap. The CDR3: CASSVREQYF. The CDR3 DNA sequence: TGTGCCAGCAGTGTGAGGGAGCAGTACTTC.

This chain connects TRBV7-2 to TRBJ1-6; D may be TRBD1 (6 bases). V lost 6 bases to trimming and J lost 8 bases, with 14 bases between them. CDR1 and CDR2 from the germline V gene are SGHTA and FQGNSA. The CDR3 is made up of 14 amino acids. CDR3 loop: CASRPFNRDSPLHF. As DNA, the CDR3 is TGTGCCAGCAGGCCGTTTAACAGGGATTCACCCCTCCACTTT.

This clonotype was seen a few times. The chain links TRBV11-2 to TRBJ2-5, with 10 bases lining up with TRBD2. The CDR3 has 16 amino acids. Germline loops: CDR1 SGHAT, CDR2 FQNNGV. V shed 5 bases and J 2 bases; nucleotides not matched to a gene: 8. CDR3 nucleotide sequence: TGTGCCAGCAGCAATCTAGCGGGGGCCCCACAAGAGACCCAGTACTTC. Amino acid sequence: CASSNLAGAPQETQYF.

Only a few counts were recorded for this clonotype. The V and J genes are TRBV12-3 or TRBV12-4 and TRBJ1-2; no definite D call. V was cut by 2 bases and J by 4 bases, with 14 bases left in between. This CDR3 has 15 residues. The CDR3 spells CASSLNAFGVYGYTF. The DNA of the CDR3 is TGTGCCAGCAGTTTAAATGCTTTCGGCGTCTATGGCTACACCTTC.

This clonotype was seen a handful of times. The chain links TRBV6-5 to TRBJ2-3; D is undetermined. The germline V and J ends were trimmed by 2 bases and 2 bases, with 5 bases remaining between them. This CDR3 region has 13 residues. Germline V gene sequence: CDR1 MNHEY, CDR2 SVGAGI. The chain's CDR3 is CASSYIFTDTQYF. The CDR3 DNA is TGTGCCAGCAGTTACATCTTCACAGATACGCAGTATTTT.

This clonotype showed up many times. This chain joins TRBV7-2 and TRBJ2-4, with D possibly matching TRBD1 (6 bases). CDR1 and CDR2 from the germline V gene are SGHTA and FQGNSA. CDR3 length: 12 amino acids. V lost 7 bases and J lost 7, with 11 bases in between. The DNA of the CDR3 is TGTGCCAGCACCTCCACAGGGAACATTCAGTACTTC. Protein sequence: CASTSTGNIQYF.

This chain connects TRBV6-1 to TRBJ2-5; 14 positions match TRBD2. The J segment lost 5 bases and the V segment lost 4 bases, leaving 6 bases of the junction unmatched. This CDR3 comprises 16 residues. Germline V CDR1 and CDR2: MNHNS, SASEGT. CDR3 protein: CASSGTSGGPWETQYF. The CDR3 nucleotides read TGTGCCAGCAGTGGGACTAGCGGGGGGCCGTGGGAGACCCAGTACTTC.

This chain joins TRBV20-1 and TRBJ2-7, with D perhaps matching TRBD2 (7 bases). Germline V gives CDR1 DFQATT, CDR2 SNEGSKA (reference sequence). Trimming left V 6 bases short and J 5 bases short, with 26 bases between. The CDR3 totals 16 residues. The CDR3 bases are TGCAGTGCCTCGTATAGTAGTGCACAGGGAGGGGACGAGCAGTACTTC. Encoded protein: CSASYSSAQGGDEQYF.

This clonotype was seen a few times. This sequence joins TRBV5-1 and TRBJ2-7; 11 bases agree with TRBD1. V dropped 3 bases and J dropped 6; count of bases not matched to a gene: 5. In germline, CDR1 is SGHRS, CDR2 YFSETQ. This CDR3 has 14 residues. The CDR3 bases are TGCGCCAGCAGCTACGGACAGGGGGCCACCGAGCAGTACGTC. Translating gives CASSYGQGATEQYV.

The V call is TRBV20-1, the J call TRBJ1-1; TRBD1 matches 9 bases. CDR3 length: 14 amino acids. V lost 5 bases and J lost 1; bases outside the gene matches: 5. CDR1 DFQATT and CDR2 SNEGSKA come from the germline V gene (reference sequence). Here the CDR3 DNA reads TGCAGTGCTGTTACAGGGGGCCCGAACACTGAAGCTTTCTTT. It translates to CSAVTGGPNTEAFF.

This clonotype was seen repeatedly, ten times or more. The genes are TRBV5-1 and TRBJ2-3; 7 bases agree with TRBD2. The CDR3 length is 16 residues. The V gene end was trimmed by 4 bases and the J gene end by 3 bases; junction bases not matched to a gene: 11. The germline V gene encodes CDR1 SGHRS and CDR2 YFSETQ. CDR3 bases: TGCGCCAGCAGCCCCACTAGCGTCCCACCTACAGATACGCAGTATTTT. Its protein product is CASSPTSVPPTDTQYF. Complete variable domain (other parts from reference TRBV5-1 and TRBJ2-3): KAGVTQTPRYLIKTRGQQVTLSCSPISGHRSVSWYQQTPGQGLQFLFEYFSETQRNKGNFPGRFSGRQFSNSRSEMNVSTLELGDSALYLCASSPTSVPPTDTQYFGPGTRLTVL.

The chain joins TRBV6-5 to TRBJ2-5, with D unresolved. The CDR3 runs to 15 residues. Trimming removed 0 bases at V and 5 bases at J, with 13 bases between. Germline CDR1 MNHEY, CDR2 SVGAGI. Here the CDR3 reads CASSYSYTAEETQYF. The CDR3 bases are TGTGCCAGCAGTTACTCGTATACAGCAGAGGAGACCCAGTACTTC.

The chain recombines TRBV7-9 with TRBJ2-7; 16 bases map to TRBD2. V shed 5 bases and J 4 bases; nucleotides not matched to a gene: 17. Germline values: CDR1 SEHNR, CDR2 FQNEAQ (reference sequence). The CDR3 sequence is 20 residues long. In nucleotides, the CDR3 is TGTGCCAGCAGCCGACCCGTGGGACTAGCGGGGGGGATTACCTTTTACGAGCAGTACGTC. It yields the protein CASSRPVGLAGGITFYEQYV.

The chain carries TRBV3-1 and TRBJ1-3, with TRBD1 as a possible D gene (6 bases). Germline CDR1 is LGHDT and CDR2 is YNNKEL (reference sequence). Trimming removed 4 bases at V and 0 bases at J, with 13 bases between. This CDR3 has 16 amino acids. For the CDR3, the DNA is TGTGCCAGCAGCCCCCGGACAGCGAGCTCTGGAAACACCATATATTTT. This translates into CASSPRTASSGNTIYF.

The gene calls are TRBV4-1 and TRBJ1-1; TRBD1 matches at 9 bases. The CDR3 runs 18 residues. Germline CDR1 and CDR2: MGHRA and YSYEKL. Trimming removed 0 bases from V and 4 bases from J; junction bases left unmatched: 12. The CDR3 bases are TGCGCCAGCAGCCAAGATAAGGCTGCCGGACAGGGGTTCACTGAAGCTTTCTTT. Protein: CASSQDKAAGQGFTEAFF.

This clonotype was detected ten times or more. The CDR3 DNA reads as TGTGCCAGCACCAACGGAGGGGATGAGCAGTTCTTC. This gives the protein CASTNGGDEQFF. This sequence joins TRBV7-6 and TRBJ2-1; weak D call: TRBD2 (6 bases). This CDR3 spans 12 amino acids. V dropped 7 bases and J dropped 8 bases, with 12 bases sitting between them. Germline values: CDR1 SGHVS, CDR2 FNYEAQ.

This chain joins TRBV5-1 and TRBJ2-3; the D call may be TRBD1 or TRBD2 (5 bases each). Germline CDR1 and CDR2: SGHRS and YFSETQ. CDR3 size: 15 residues. V gave up 0 bases and J gave up 14 bases, with 22 bases separating them. The CDR3 is CASSLGVGDPRGRYF. CDR3 nucleotide sequence: TGCGCCAGCAGCTTGGGAGTCGGGGATCCCCGGGGCCGGTATTTT. Using reference TRBV5-1 and TRBJ2-3 for the parts outside the CDR3, the full variable domain is KAGVTQTPRYLIKTRGQQVTLSCSPISGHRSVSWYQQTPGQGLQFLFEYFSETQRNKGNFPGRFSGRQFSNSRSEMNVSTLELGDSALYLCASSLGVGDPRGRYFGPGTRLTVL.

The V call is TRBV30, the J call TRBJ1-2; 7 nucleotides align to TRBD1. The CDR3 length is 13 residues. CDR1 is GTSNPN and CDR2 is SVGIG in the germline V gene (reference sequence). J was trimmed by 4 bases and V by 6 bases; bases with no gene match: 8. The CDR3 here is CACFSRDSYGYTF. For the CDR3, the DNA is TGTGCCTGTTTTAGCCGGGACAGCTATGGCTACACCTTC.